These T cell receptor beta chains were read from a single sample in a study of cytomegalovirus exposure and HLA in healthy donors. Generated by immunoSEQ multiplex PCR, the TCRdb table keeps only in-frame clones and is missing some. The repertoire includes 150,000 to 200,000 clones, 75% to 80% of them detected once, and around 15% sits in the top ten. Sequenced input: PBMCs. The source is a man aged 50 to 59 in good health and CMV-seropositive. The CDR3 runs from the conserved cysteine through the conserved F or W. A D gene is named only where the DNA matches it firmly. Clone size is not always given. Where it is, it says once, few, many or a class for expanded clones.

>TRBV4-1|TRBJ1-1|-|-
CASSQVAGNTEAFF
TGCGCCAGCAGCCAAGTGGCAGGGAACACTGAAGCTTTCTTT
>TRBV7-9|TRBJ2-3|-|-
CASSLARTDTQYF
TGTGCCAGCAGCTTAGCGAGGACAGATACGCAGTATTTT
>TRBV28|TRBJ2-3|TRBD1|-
CASSFPGTGSKDTQYF
TGTGCCAGCAGTTTCCCCGGGACAGGCAGCAAGGATACGCAGTATTTT
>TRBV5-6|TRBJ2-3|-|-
CASSIEFPPLTDTQYF
TGTGCCAGCAGCATAGAATTCCCCCCACTCACAGATACGCAGTATTTT
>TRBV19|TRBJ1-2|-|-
CASIETGSGGYTF
TGTGCCAGCATCGAGACAGGATCGGGTGGCTACACCTTC
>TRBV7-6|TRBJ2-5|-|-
CASSLGTGAAETQYF
TGTGCCAGCAGCTTAGGAACAGGTGCGGCAGAGACCCAGTACTTC
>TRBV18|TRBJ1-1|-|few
CASTAGLNTEAFF
TGTGCCAGTACTGCAGGGTTGAACACTGAAGCTTTCTTT
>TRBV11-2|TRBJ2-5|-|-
CASSLNTEETQYF
TGTGCCAGCAGCCTTAATACGGAGGAGACCCAGTACTTC
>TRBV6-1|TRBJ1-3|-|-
CASSDYDSTTGTIYF
TGTGCCAGCAGTGATTACGACAGTACGACCGGCACCATATATTTT
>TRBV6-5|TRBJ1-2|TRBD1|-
CASSRQGFYGYTF
TGTGCCAGCAGCAGACAGGGATTCTATGGCTACACCTTC
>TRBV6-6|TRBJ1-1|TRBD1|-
CASSEGARTEAFF
TGTGCCAGCAGTGAGGGGGCTCGCACTGAAGCTTTCTTT
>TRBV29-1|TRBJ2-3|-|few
CSAIFGDTQYF
TGCAGCGCCATTTTCGGAGATACGCAGTATTTT
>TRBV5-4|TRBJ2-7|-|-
CASSLSGSNEQYF
TGTGCCAGCAGCTTGTCAGGGTCGAACGAGCAGTACTTC
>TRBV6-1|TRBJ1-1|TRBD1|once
CASNGQGANTEAFF
TGTGCCAGCAACGGACAGGGGGCGAACACTGAAGCTTTCTTT
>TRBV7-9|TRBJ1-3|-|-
CASSLGGSSGNTIYF
TGTGCCAGCAGCTTAGGCGGTAGTTCTGGAAACACCATATATTTT
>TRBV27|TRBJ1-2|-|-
CASSLLPNQALTYGYTF
TGTGCCAGCAGTTTATTGCCAAACCAGGCCCTTACCTATGGCTACACCTTC
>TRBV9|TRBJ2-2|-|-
CASSPSPNTGELFF
TGTGCCAGCAGCCCCTCCCCGAACACCGGGGAGCTGTTTTTT
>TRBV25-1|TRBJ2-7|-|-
CASIGGYEQYF
TGTGCCAGCATCGGGGGCTACGAGCAGTACTTC
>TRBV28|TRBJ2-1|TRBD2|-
CASRLAGGLNEQFF
TGTGCCAGCAGATTAGCGGGGGGGCTGAATGAGCAGTTCTTC
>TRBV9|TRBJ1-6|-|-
CASSPRDTYNSPLHF
TGTGCCAGCAGTCCCCGGGACACTTATAATTCACCCCTCCACTTT
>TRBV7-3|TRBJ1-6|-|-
CASSLMAAGSPLHF
TGTGCCAGCAGCTTAATGGCAGCCGGGTCACCCCTCCACTTT
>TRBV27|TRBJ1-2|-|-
CASSLRGNYGYTF
TGTGCCAGCAGTTTGCGGGGTAACTATGGCTACACCTTC